This T cell receptor beta chain comes out of a study of T cell responses to AZD1222 COVID-19 vaccine. Study summary: Researchers grouped second doses given at about 4 or about 12 weeks into one pool. Findings and caveats of the study: Sampling that yielded the repertoires occurred only after the peak T cell response. Spike-specific TCR breadth and depth grew following two AZD1222 doses.

The germline gives CDR1 MNHEY, CDR2 SMNVEV (reference sequence). CDR3 length equals 15 residues. With 6 bases removed from V and 2 bases from J, the gap between germline ends came to 14 bases. As to this clone: What it binds is not known.

Method: immunoSEQ multiplex PCR; TCRdb's copy keeps in-frame clones and lacks some. Counted here are about 170,000 clones, 93% occurring once; the ten biggest clones make up roughly 3.9%. The clonotype originates from an adult in good health. V usage is TRBV27 and J usage is TRBJ1-3; possible D gene TRBD1, 5 bases. Sample: peripheral blood, taken on day 0 of AZD1222 vaccination. CDR3 sequence reads: CASRIGADAGNTIYF. CDR3 in DNA: TGTGCCAGCAGAATAGGGGCCGACGCTGGAAACACCATATATTTT.